These T cell receptor beta chains were read from a single sample in a study of T cell repertoires in cytomegalovirus infection. TCRdb itself ran the reads through MiXCR, one entry per CDR3 protein. The data show around 450,000 distinct CDR3 sequences, about a third seen once. Source material: PBMCs. All receptors come from a human donor in good health (CMV status not recorded). Some clones in this sample may be carry-over from other donors' samples. Both conserved end residues are part of each CDR3. The D gene is left open where the match is weak. Some rows have no size entry. The others give once, few or many, or a class for an expanded clone.

clone_size,j_call,d_call,v_call,cdr3_nt,cdr3_aa
.,TRBJ2-2,TRBD2,TRBV9,TGTGCCAGCAGCGTGGCTAGCGGGCGTAACACCGGGGAGCTGTTTTTT,CASSVASGRNTGELFF
.,TRBJ2-5,TRBD1,TRBV7-8,TGTGCCAGCAGCCAAAGAACAGGGGTGGGAGAGACCCAGTACTTC,CASSQRTGVGETQYF
.,TRBJ2-1,TRBD1,TRBV28,TGTGCCAGCAGTAACGGACAGGGGTGGAATGAGCAGTTCTTC,CASSNGQGWNEQFF
.,TRBJ1-1,.,TRBV5-4,TGTGCCAGCAGCGAGGAGGTCATGAACACTGAAGCTTTCTTT,CASSEEVMNTEAFF
.,TRBJ1-2,TRBD1,TRBV4-1,TGCGCCAGCAGCCAAGAATGGGAGGGGGCCAACTATGGCTACACCTTC,CASSQEWEGANYGYTF
.,TRBJ2-5,.,TRBV13,TGTGCCAGCAGCTTAAATTTTTGCAGTCAAGAGACCCAGTACTTC,CASSLNFCSQETQYF
.,TRBJ1-5,TRBD1,TRBV19,TGTGCCAGTAGTATTCGGGCAGGGGGCAATCAGCCCCAGCAGTTT,CASSIRAGGNQPQQF
many,TRBJ2-1,.,TRBV7-6,TGTGCCAGCAGCTTCCAGTCCTACAATGAGCAGTTCTTC,CASSFQSYNEQFF
.,TRBJ2-1,TRBD1,TRBV5-3,TGTGCCAGCAGCCCGGACAGGGTGCCCCGCTCCGAGCAGTTCTTC,CASSPDRVPRSEQFF
few,TRBJ2-1,TRBD2,TRBV9,TGTGCCAGCAGCGTAGTTTCAATAGCGGGGGGGCACAATGAGCAGTTCTTC,CASSVVSIAGGHNEQFF
few,TRBJ2-4,.,TRBV6-5,TGTGCCAGCAGTCCCGTCTCACAGGGACGGGGTCAGTACTTC,CASSPVSQGRGQYF
few,TRBJ1-2,.,TRBV3-1,TGTGCCAGCAGCCAGAACTCCGGGACTGGCTATGGCTACACCTTC,CASSQNSGTGYGYTF
few,TRBJ2-7,.,TRBV2,TGTGCCAGCAGTGAAACAGGGTTCCGGGGAGAGCAGTACTTC,CASSETGFRGEQYF
.,TRBJ2-7,TRBD1,TRBV20-1,TGCAGTGCTAGTGGACGGGACAGTCTTGGTTACGAGCAGTACTTC,CSASGRDSLGYEQYF
.,TRBJ2-1,TRBD1,TRBV7-2,TGTGCCAGCAGCTTAAGGGGGACAGCGAGCTCCTACAATGAGCAGTTCTTC,CASSLRGTASSYNEQFF
few,TRBJ2-7,TRBD1,TRBV25-1,TGTGCCAGCAGTGGGTCCTGGACAGGGCGAAGGGAGCAGTACTTC,CASSGSWTGRREQYF